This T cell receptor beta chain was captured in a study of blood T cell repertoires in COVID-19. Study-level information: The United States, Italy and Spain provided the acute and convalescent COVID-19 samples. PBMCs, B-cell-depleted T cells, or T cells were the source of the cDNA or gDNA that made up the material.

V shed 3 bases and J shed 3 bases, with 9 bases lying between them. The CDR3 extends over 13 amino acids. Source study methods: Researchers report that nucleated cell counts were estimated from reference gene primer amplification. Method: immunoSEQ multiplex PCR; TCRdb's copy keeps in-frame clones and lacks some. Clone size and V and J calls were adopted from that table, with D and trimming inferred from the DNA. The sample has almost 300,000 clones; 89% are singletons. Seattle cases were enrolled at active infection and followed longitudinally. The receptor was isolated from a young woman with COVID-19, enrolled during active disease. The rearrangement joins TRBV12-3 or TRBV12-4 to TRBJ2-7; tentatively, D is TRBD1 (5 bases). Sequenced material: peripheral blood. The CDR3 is CASSFSRDYEQYF. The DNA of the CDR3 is TGTGCCAGCAGTTTCTCCAGGGACTACGAGCAGTACTTC.